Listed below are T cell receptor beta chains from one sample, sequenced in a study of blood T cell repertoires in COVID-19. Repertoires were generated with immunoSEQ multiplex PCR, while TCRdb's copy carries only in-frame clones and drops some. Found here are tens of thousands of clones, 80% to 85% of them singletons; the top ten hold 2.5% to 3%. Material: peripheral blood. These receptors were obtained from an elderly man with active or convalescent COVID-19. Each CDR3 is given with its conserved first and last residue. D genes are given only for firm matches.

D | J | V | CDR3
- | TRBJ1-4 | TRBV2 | CASSELDSRGEKLFF
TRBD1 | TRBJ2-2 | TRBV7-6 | CASSFGQGTGELFF
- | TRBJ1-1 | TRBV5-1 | CASSFSQGFTEAFF
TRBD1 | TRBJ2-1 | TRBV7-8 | CASSLGPGGPNEQFF
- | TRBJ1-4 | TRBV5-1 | CASSLEEGGEKLFF
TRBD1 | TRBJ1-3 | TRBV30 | CAWSVRRGSGNTIYF
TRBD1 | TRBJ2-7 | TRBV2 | CASTGTGLYEQYF
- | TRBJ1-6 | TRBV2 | CASSVEGENSPLHF
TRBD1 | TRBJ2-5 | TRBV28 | CASRGQGSGETQYF
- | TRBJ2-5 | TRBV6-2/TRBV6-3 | CASSLVRETQYF
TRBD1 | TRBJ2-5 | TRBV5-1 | CASSLLQGQETQYF
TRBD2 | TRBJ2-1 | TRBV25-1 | CASSDLAEGYEQFF
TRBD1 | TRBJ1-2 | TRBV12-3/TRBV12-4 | CASSQQGAFGYTF
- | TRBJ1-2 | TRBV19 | CASSTLDSRADGYTF
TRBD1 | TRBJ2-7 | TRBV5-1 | CASSASRDRVWHF
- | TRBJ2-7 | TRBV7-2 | CASSTLARGTPHEQYF
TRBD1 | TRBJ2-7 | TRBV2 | CASRWTGSSYEQYF
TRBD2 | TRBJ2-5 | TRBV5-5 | CASSSRLAGQETQYF
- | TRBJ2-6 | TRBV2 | CASRIEGSGANVLTF
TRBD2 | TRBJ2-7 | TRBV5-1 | CASSPTSGGSYEQYF
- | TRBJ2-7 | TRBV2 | CASTSGLSGSYEQYF
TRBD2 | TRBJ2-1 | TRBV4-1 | CASSQRGLAGYNEQFF
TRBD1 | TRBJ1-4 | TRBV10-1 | CATTDRGLFF
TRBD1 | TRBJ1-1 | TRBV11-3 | CASSPGQGNTEAFF
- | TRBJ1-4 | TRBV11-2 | CASSPHGGIEKLFF
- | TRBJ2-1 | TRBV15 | CATSSPLVREQFF
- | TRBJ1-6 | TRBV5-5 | CASSFRDNSPLHF
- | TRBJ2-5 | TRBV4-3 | CASSQGPSETQYF
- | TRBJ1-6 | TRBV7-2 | CASSSAPGTLNSPLHF
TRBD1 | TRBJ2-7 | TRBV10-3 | CAIRQGDEQYF
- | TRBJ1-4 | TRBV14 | CASSQVLGANEKLFF
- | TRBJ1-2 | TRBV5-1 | CASSFPGQNYGYTF
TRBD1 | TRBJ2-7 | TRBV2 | CASRGQVYEQYF
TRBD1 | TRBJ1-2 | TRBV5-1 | CASSLGDRNGGYTF
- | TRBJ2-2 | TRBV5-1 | CASSLVSGSNTGELFF
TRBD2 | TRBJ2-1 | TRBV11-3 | CASATGRRGDNEQFF
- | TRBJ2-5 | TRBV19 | CASQGAETQYF
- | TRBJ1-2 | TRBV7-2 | CASSLATGEHYGYTF
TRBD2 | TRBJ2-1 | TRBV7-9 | CASSRTSGDNEQFF
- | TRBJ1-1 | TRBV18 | CASSPPQGWDTEAFF
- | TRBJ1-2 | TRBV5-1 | CASSLGAGDGYTF
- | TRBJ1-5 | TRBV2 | CASSAESGGQPQHF
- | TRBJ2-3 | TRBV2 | CASREGQVQYF
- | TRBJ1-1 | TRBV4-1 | CASSPRVGWSTEAFF
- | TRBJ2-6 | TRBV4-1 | CASNLDRDSGANVLTF
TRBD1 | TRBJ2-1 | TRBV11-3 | CASSGTGGSYEQFF
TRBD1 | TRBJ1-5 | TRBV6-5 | CASRTGEVLQPQHF
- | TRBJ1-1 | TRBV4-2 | CASSQRGGTLNTEAFF